These 13 T cell receptor beta chains were sequenced from one sample in a study of blood T cell repertoires in COVID-19. Produced via immunoSEQ multiplex PCR; TCRdb's table is partial and in-frame only. The sample lists tens of thousands of clones; roughly 78% were seen once. Input material: peripheral blood. The receptors here all came from a man between 70 and 80 years old with acute or convalescent COVID-19.

The rearrangement joins TRBV19 to TRBJ2-3; 7 bases match TRBD1. CDR3 size: 15 residues. Germline V CDR1 and CDR2: LNHDA, SQIVND (reference sequence). V lost 7 bases to trimming and J lost 0 bases; unmatched junction nucleotides: 7. This CDR3 reads CASTQTGTSTDTQYF. The CDR3 DNA reads TGTGCCAGTACCCAGACAGGGACCAGCACAGATACGCAGTATTTT.

This chain joins TRBV4-3 and TRBJ2-7; tentatively, D is TRBD1 (5 bases). V was trimmed by 1 base and J by 8 bases, leaving 9 bases between them. Germline CDR1 is LGHNA and CDR2 is YSLEER. The CDR3 extends over 12 amino acids. For the CDR3, the DNA is TGCGCCAGCAGCCAAGTCCCAGGGAAGCAGTACTTC. It yields the protein CASSQVPGKQYF.

V gene TRBV6-5 combines with J gene TRBJ1-2; weak D call: TRBD1 (6 bases). The CDR3 contains 13 residues. Trimming removed 5 bases at V and 5 bases at J, with 12 bases between. CDR1 and CDR2 from the germline V gene are MNHEY and SVGAGI. CDR3 in DNA: TGTGCCAGCAGTCCACAGGGAGAATATGGCTACACCTTC. Its translation: CASSPQGEYGYTF.

J is TRBJ2-7 and V is TRBV5-1; 7 nucleotides agree with TRBD1. The CDR3 extends over 18 amino acids. CDR1 is SGHRS, CDR2 YFSETQ, per germline. V shed 2 bases and J 1 base; nucleotides not matched to a gene: 15. CDR3 nucleotide sequence: TGCGCCAGCAGCTTCCAAGGGACAGTCTCGACCTATTCCTACGAGCAGTACTTC. Translating it yields CASSFQGTVSTYSYEQYF.

The V gene is TRBV12-3 or TRBV12-4, the J gene TRBJ1-3, with D possibly being TRBD1 (6 bases). Trimming shortened V by 6 bases and J by 2 bases, and 8 bases separated the two germline ends. The CDR3 has 13 amino acids. The CDR3 loop is CASRTGPGNTIYF. The CDR3 nucleotides are TGTGCCAGCAGAACAGGGCCTGGAAACACCATATATTTT.

This clone appeared once. V and J are TRBV6-5 and TRBJ2-1, with 8 bases matching TRBD1. The CDR3 runs to 14 residues. Per the germline V gene, CDR1 is MNHEY and CDR2 is SVGAGI. Germline trimming cut 11 bases from V and 7 bases from J; bases unmatched to any gene: 13. This CDR3 is CAGPWTGKVNEQFF. DNA of the CDR3: TGTGCCGGACCTTGGACAGGGAAGGTTAATGAGCAGTTCTTC.

The V and J genes are TRBV2 and TRBJ2-2; 7 bases are shared with TRBD1. Germline V CDR1 and CDR2: SNHLY, FYNNEI. Trimming took 7 bases from V and 2 from J; bases not matched to a gene: 4. CDR3 length: 14 amino acids. CDR3 loop: CASIEGANTGELFF. In nucleotides, the CDR3 is TGTGCCAGCATAGAGGGGGCAAACACCGGGGAGCTGTTTTTT.

The chain uses TRBV24-1 and TRBJ2-7, with D perhaps matching TRBD1 (6 bases). The V end lost 4 bases, the J end lost 5 bases, and 11 bases lay between the germline ends. Germline V gene lookup returns CDR1 KGHDR and CDR2 SFDVKD. This CDR3 has 13 amino acids. This CDR3 is CATSDLQGNEQYF. In DNA form, the CDR3 reads TGTGCCACCAGTGACTTACAGGGAAACGAGCAGTACTTC.

The chain is built from TRBV19 and TRBJ2-7; weak D call: TRBD1 (6 bases). The V end was cut by 2 bases, the J end by 3 bases, with 14 bases between. This CDR3 has 15 amino acids. The germline V gene has CDR1 LNHDA and CDR2 SQIVND (reference sequence). CDR3 amino acids: CASSIRAGEIYEQYF. Here the CDR3 DNA reads TGTGCCAGTAGTATAAGGGCAGGGGAGATCTACGAGCAGTACTTC.

About this clone itself: Different DNA sequences within this sample yield the same CDR3. The rearrangement joins TRBV18 to TRBJ1-1; a possible D gene is TRBD1 (5 bases). Germline assignment: CDR1 KGHSH and CDR2 LQKENI. Trimming stripped 3 bases from V and 1 base from J, with 12 bases between. The CDR3 runs to 15 residues. CDR3 loop: CASSPNGGTNTEAFF. The CDR3 region has the DNA TGTGCCAGCTCACCCAATGGGGGGACGAACACTGAAGCTTTCTTT.

This clone has only a few counts. The chain combines TRBV6-2 or TRBV6-3 with TRBJ1-2; D call uncertain. The CDR3 consists of 15 residues. V was trimmed by 3 bases and J by 2 bases, leaving 13 bases between them. Germline V gene lookup returns CDR1 MNHEY and CDR2 SVGEGT. The CDR3: CASSYNAGLNYGYTF. For the CDR3, the DNA is TGTGCCAGCAGTTATAACGCGGGCCTGAACTATGGCTACACCTTC.

CDR3 sequence reads: CASSSAGGSNSPLHF. The CDR3 DNA sequence: TGCGCCAGCAGCTCAGCAGGGGGGAGCAATTCACCCCTCCACTTT. The chain uses TRBV5-1 and TRBJ1-6, with 7 nucleotides matching TRBD1. V lost 3 bases and J lost 7; bases outside the gene matches: 7. The CDR3 is 15 amino acids. CDR1 and CDR2 from the germline V gene are SGHRS and YFSETQ.

The chain couples TRBV7-9 to TRBJ1-4; maybe TRBD1 (6 bases). V was pared by 3 bases and J by 4 bases, with 9 bases between. This CDR3 is 14 amino acids long. From germline, CDR1 is SEHNR and CDR2 FQNEAQ (reference sequence). The CDR3 DNA reads TGTGCCAGCAGCTTCGACAGGAGTAATGAAAAACTGTTTTTT. This gives the protein CASSFDRSNEKLFF.